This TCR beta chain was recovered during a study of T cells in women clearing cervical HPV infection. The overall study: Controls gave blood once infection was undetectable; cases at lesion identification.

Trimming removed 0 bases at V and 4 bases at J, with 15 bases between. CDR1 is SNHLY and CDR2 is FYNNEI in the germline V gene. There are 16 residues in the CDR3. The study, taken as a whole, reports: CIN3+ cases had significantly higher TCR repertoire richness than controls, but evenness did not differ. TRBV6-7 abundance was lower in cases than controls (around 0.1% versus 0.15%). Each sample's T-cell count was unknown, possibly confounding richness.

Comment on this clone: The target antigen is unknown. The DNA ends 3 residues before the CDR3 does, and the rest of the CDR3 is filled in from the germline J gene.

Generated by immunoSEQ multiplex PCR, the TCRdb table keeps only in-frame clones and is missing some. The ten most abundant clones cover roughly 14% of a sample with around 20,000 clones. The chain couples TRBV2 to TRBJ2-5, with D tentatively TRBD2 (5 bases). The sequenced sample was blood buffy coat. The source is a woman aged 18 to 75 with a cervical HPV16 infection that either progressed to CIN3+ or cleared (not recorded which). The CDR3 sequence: CASSEAASGGRETQYF. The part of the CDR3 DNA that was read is TGTGCCAGCAGTGAAGCGGCGTCAGGCGGGCGAGAGACC.